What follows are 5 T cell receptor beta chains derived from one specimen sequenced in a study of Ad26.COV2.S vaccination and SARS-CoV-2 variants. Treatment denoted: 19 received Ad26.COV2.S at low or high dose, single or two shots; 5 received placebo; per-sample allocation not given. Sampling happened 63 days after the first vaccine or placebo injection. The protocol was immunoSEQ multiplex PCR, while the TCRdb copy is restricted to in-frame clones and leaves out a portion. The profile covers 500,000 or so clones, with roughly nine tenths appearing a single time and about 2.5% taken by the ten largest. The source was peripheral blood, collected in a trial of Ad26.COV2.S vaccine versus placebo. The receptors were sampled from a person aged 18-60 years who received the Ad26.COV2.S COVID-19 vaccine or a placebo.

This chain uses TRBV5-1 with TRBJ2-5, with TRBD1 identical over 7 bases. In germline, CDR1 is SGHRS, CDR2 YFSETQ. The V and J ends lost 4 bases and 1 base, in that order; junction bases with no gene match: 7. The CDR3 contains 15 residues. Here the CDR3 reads CASSPQGGFQETQYF. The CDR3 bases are TGCGCCAGCAGCCCTCAAGGGGGCTTCCAAGAGACCCAGTACTTC.

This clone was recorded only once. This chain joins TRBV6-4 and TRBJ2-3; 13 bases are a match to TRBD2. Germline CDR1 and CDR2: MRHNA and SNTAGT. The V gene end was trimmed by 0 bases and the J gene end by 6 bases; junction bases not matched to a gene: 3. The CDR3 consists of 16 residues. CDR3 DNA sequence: TGTGCCAGCAGTGACTCGACTAGCGGGGGGACCGATACGCAGTATTTT. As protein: CASSDSTSGGTDTQYF.

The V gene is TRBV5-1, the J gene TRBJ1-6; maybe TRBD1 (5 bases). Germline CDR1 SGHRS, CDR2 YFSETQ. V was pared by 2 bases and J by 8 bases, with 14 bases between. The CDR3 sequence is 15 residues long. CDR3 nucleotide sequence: TGCGCCAGCAGCTTCGGAGGCGGGGGTGATTCACCCCTCCACTTT. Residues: CASSFGGGGDSPLHF.

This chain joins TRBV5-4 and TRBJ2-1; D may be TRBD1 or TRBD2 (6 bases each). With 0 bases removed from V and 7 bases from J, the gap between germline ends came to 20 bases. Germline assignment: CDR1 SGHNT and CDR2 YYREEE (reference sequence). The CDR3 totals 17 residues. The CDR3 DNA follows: TGTGCCAGCAGCTTGGTGTGGGGGGCCATATCGGGAAATGAGCAGTTCTTC. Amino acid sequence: CASSLVWGAISGNEQFF.

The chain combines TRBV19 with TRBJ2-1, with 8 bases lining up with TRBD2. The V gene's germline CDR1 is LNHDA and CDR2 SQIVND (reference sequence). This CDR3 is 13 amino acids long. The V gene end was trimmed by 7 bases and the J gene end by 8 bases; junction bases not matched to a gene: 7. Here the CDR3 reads CASTPPSGHEQFF. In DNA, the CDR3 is TGTGCCAGTACCCCACCTAGCGGGCATGAGCAGTTCTTC.